This T cell receptor beta chain was sequenced during a study of cytomegalovirus exposure and HLA in healthy donors. 60 Vbeta and 13 Jbeta primers were used in PCR. Only in-frame clones appear in the TCRdb table, and some are missing; sequencing was by immunoSEQ multiplex PCR. The data contain more than 95,000 clones, around 80% of them seen just once; the ten biggest clones take up 1% to 1.5%. In germline, CDR1 is SGHNT, CDR2 YYREEE (reference sequence). CDR3 size: 13 residues. The V end was cut by 4 bases, the J end by 5 bases, with 10 bases between. The rearrangement uses TRBV5-4 and TRBJ2-1; unclear D gene. Sequenced: PBMCs. The sequence came from a female donor in good health and CMV-seronegative. The CDR3 DNA follows: TGTGCCAGCAGCCTTGCACCGGACAATGAGCAGTTCTTC. Encoded protein: CASSLAPDNEQFF.